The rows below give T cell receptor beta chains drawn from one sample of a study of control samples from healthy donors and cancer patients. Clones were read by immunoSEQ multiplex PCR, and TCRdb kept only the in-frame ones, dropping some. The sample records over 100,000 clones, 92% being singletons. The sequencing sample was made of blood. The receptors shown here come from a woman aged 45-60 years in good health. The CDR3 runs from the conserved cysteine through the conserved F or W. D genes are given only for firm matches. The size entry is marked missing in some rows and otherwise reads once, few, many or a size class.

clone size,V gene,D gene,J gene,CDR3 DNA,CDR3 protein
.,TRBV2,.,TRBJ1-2,TGTGCCAGCAAAAAAGGGGGGGACTATGGCTACACCTTC,CASKKGGDYGYTF
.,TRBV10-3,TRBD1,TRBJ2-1,TGTGCCATCAGTGGGGGGACAGGACAAACGGGCACTGAGCAGTTCTTC,CAISGGTGQTGTEQFF
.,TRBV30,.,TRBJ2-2,TGTGCCTGGAGGGGGTTAAGAACCGGGGAGCTGTTTTTT,CAWRGLRTGELFF
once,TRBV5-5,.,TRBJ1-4,TGTGCCAGCAGCTTGTCGGGGCGGCGGGATGAAAAACTGTTTTTT,CASSLSGRRDEKLFF
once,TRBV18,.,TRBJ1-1,TGTGCCAGCTCAGGGGGGCCGCACACTGAAGCTTTCTTT,CASSGGPHTEAFF
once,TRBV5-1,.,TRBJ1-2,TGCGCCAGCAGCTTGGGGACAGTCCTTAACTATGGCTACACCTTC,CASSLGTVLNYGYTF
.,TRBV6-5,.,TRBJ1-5,TGTGCCAGCAGCGTGACAATGAATCAGCCCCAGCATTTT,CASSVTMNQPQHF
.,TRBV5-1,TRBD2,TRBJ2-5,TGCGCCAGCAGCCGGGAGGGACGACAAGAGACCCAGTACTTC,CASSREGRQETQYF
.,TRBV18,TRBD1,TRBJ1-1,TGTGCCAGCTCCCCCGACAGGGCGAACACTGAAGCTTTCTTT,CASSPDRANTEAFF
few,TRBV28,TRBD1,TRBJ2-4,TGTGCCAGCAGGACGACAGGGGGTGAGGCCAAAAACATTCAGTACTTC,CASRTTGGEAKNIQYF
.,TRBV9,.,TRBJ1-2,TGTGCCAGCAGCCCCAGGATCCGGGAATCCTATGGCTACACCTTC,CASSPRIRESYGYTF
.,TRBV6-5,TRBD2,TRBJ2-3,TGTGCCAGCAGGAAGGGACTAGCGGCCGATACGCAGTATTTT,CASRKGLAADTQYF
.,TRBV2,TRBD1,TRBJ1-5,TGTGCCAGCAACGAGAACAGGGGGCATCAGCCCCAGCATTTT,CASNENRGHQPQHF
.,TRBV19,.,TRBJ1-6,TGTGCCAGTAGTGCCCGAGGGGAAAATTCACCCCTCCACTTT,CASSARGENSPLHF
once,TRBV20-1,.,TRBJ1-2,TGCAGTGCTACGGGACACTATGGCTACACCTTC,CSATGHYGYTF
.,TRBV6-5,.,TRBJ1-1,TGTGCCAGCAGTTACTCGGGGAGGGCGAACACTGAAGCTTTCTTT,CASSYSGRANTEAFF
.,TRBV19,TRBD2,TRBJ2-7,TGTGCCAGTCAAGCGGGAGGGTACGAGCAGTACTTC,CASQAGGYEQYF
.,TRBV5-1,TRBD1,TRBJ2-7,TGCGCCAGCAGCTTGGGAGGGACAGACTACGAGCAGTACTTC,CASSLGGTDYEQYF
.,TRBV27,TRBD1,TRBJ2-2,TGTGCCAGCAGTTGGAGGTCGAGACAGGGCGACACCGGGGAGCTGTTTTTT,CASSWRSRQGDTGELFF
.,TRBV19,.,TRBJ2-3,TGTGCCAGTAGTAACCTTACAGGACGCCGCACAGATACGCAGTATTTT,CASSNLTGRRTDTQYF
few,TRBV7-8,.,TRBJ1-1,TGTGCCAGCAGCTTAGCCAGCTTAATAAGGGGGAATAATGAAGCTTTCTTT,CASSLASLIRGNNEAFF
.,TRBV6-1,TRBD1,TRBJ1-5,TGTGCCAGCAGTGCTCGGGACAGGGGGCCTCATCAGCCCCAGCATTTT,CASSARDRGPHQPQHF
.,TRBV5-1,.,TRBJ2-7,TGCGCCAGCCGGGACGCCATACCCTACGAGCAGTACTTC,CASRDAIPYEQYF
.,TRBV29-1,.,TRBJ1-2,TGCAGCGTTGAATCTGGGGGCAGAAATAACTATGGCTACACCTTC,CSVESGGRNNYGYTF
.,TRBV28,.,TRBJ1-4,TGTGCCAGCAGTACCCAACAGAGGGGTTCAGAAAAACTGTTTTTT,CASSTQQRGSEKLFF
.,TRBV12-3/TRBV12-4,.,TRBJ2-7,TGTGCCAGCAGGGGAGACGGCTACGAGCAGTACTTC,CASRGDGYEQYF
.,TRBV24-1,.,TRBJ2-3,TGTGCCACCAGTCGGGCCGATGGATGGACAGATACGCAGTATTTT,CATSRADGWTDTQYF
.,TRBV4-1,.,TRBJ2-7,TGCGCCAGCAGCCAAGTCAGGAGCTCCTACGAGCAGTACTTC,CASSQVRSSYEQYF